This note documents a single T cell receptor (beta chain) sequence. The DNA is left out, because the CDR3 cannot be placed on it with certainty; the CDR3 is given as TCRdb lists it. This entry comes from a study of blood T cell repertoires in COVID-19. Study at large: Acute and convalescent COVID-19 samples came from the United States, Italy and Spain. Sources were T cells, B-cell-depleted T cells, or PBMCs; the material itself was cDNA or gDNA.

Germline CDR1 MNHEY, CDR2 SVGAGI. The CDR3 numbers 14 amino acids, ends counted. The authors' processing: From reference gene primer amplification, estimates of nucleated cell counts were derived. Only in-frame clones appear in the TCRdb table, and some are missing; sequencing was by immunoSEQ multiplex PCR. V, J and clone size were drawn from that table, and D and trimming were deduced from the DNA. The sample records roughly 21,000 clones, around four fifths being singletons. The receptor was derived from a human donor in a cohort sampled during active COVID-19. Sequencing input: peripheral blood. This chain connects TRBV6-5 to TRBJ2-7; the table gives TRBD1 as D, unverified against the DNA. The CDR3 loop is CASSSGQGAYEQYF.